A selection of T cell receptor beta chains follows, all from one sample in a study of circulating CD8 cells and anti-PD-1 response in melanoma. TCRdb itself ran the reads through MiXCR, one entry per CDR3 protein. The data show around 440 distinct CDR3 sequences, less than 10% seen once. The material was CD8+ T cells from PBMCs, obtained at baseline or after one month of anti-PD-1 therapy (not recorded which). These receptors all come from a human donor with melanoma. Both conserved end residues are part of each CDR3. The order of the fields is J gene, D gene, clone size, V gene, CDR3 DNA, CDR3 protein. D genes are given only for firm matches. Some rows mark clone size as missing; the rest say once, few, many or name a class of expanded clone.

TRBJ2-2	.	few	TRBV30	TGTGCCTGGAGTTGGGGGGGCCGGGAGCTGTTTTTT	CAWSWGGRELFF
TRBJ1-4	.	.	TRBV20-1	TGCAGTGCTACTGGGGGTAATGAAAAACTGTTTTTT	CSATGGNEKLFF
TRBJ1-2	.	medium-sized	TRBV19	TGTGCCAGTAGTATAAAGGACAGATTTAACTATGGCTACACCTTC	CASSIKDRFNYGYTF
TRBJ2-7	.	medium-sized	TRBV25-1	TGTGCCAGCCGGGCCCTTTACGAGCAGTACTTC	CASRALYEQYF
TRBJ2-3	TRBD2	.	TRBV2	TGTGCCAGCAAAGGAGGTGGTAGCGGGGTGGATACGCAGTATTTT	CASKGGGSGVDTQYF
TRBJ2-3	.	.	TRBV27	TGTGCCAGCAGTTTAGGGCTCAGAGATACGCAGTATTTT	CASSLGLRDTQYF
TRBJ2-7	.	large	TRBV9	TGTGCCAGCAGCGTAGGCCCAGGGGCCACCTACGAGCAGTACTTC	CASSVGPGATYEQYF
TRBJ2-3	TRBD2	large	TRBV7-3	TGTGCCAGCAGGTCGACTAGCGGGGGTTTGGATACGCAGTATTTT	CASRSTSGGLDTQYF
TRBJ2-1	.	large	TRBV24-1	TGTGCCACCAGTGATTGGTTTGGAAATGAGCAGTTCTTC	CATSDWFGNEQFF
TRBJ2-7	TRBD2	large	TRBV27	TGTGCCAGCAGTCTAAGCGGGGGCCTGTACGAGCAGTACTTC	CASSLSGGLYEQYF
TRBJ1-1	.	medium-sized	TRBV7-9	TGTGCCAGCAGCAGCTCGACAGCTGAAGCTTTCTTT	CASSSSTAEAFF
TRBJ2-1	TRBD2	medium-sized	TRBV28	TGTGCCAGCAGCACTAGCGTTGAGCAGTTCTTC	CASSTSVEQFF
TRBJ2-7	.	.	TRBV20-1	TGCAGTGCTAGAGATTTAGAGGGATTCCACGAGCAGTACTTC	CSARDLEGFHEQYF
TRBJ2-3	TRBD1	large	TRBV6-6	TGTGCCACGTGGCAGGGACAGGGTTATGATACGCAGTATTTT	CATWQGQGYDTQYF
TRBJ2-3	TRBD2	few	TRBV27	TGTGCCAGCAGTCCCGGGGGGGGCCCAAGCACAGATACGCAGTATTTT	CASSPGGGPSTDTQYF
TRBJ2-4	.	.	TRBV12-3/TRBV12-4	TGTGCCAGCAGCTATTCTCCCAAAAACATTCAGTACTTC	CASSYSPKNIQYF
TRBJ1-2	.	few	TRBV27	TGTGCCAGCAGTCCCTCGACAGCCAACTATGGCTACACCTTC	CASSPSTANYGYTF
TRBJ2-1	TRBD2	large	TRBV2	TGTGCCAGCAGTGAAGTGGGGACTAGCGAGTTCTTC	CASSEVGTSEFF
TRBJ2-7	.	few	TRBV5-4	TGTGCCAGCAGCTTAGATAGGTCCTACGAGCAGTACTTC	CASSLDRSYEQYF
TRBJ2-3	.	.	TRBV14	TGTGCCAGCAGCTCCTTAACCGGGCCCGCCGAAACAGATACGCAGTATTTT	CASSSLTGPAETDTQYF
TRBJ2-2	.	few	TRBV20-1	TGCAGTGCCGTCTCGGGTTCTTGGACAGAGAACACCGGGGAGCTGTTTTTT	CSAVSGSWTENTGELFF
TRBJ1-2	.	.	TRBV6-2/TRBV6-3	TGTGCCAGCAGTTACTCGGAAGGGGACGGATCCGGCTACACCTTC	CASSYSEGDGSGYTF
TRBJ1-1	.	.	TRBV5-5	TGTGCCAGCAGCTTGGATGGGAGAGTTTGGTCTGAAGCTTTCTTT	CASSLDGRVWSEAFF
TRBJ2-1	.	few	TRBV9	TGTGCCAGCAGCGCGATGGACTACAATGAGCAGTTCTTC	CASSAMDYNEQFF
TRBJ2-7	.	medium-sized	TRBV4-1	TGCGCCAGCAGCCAAGTGGGGTTGGGGGGTGAGCAGTACTTC	CASSQVGLGGEQYF
TRBJ1-1	.	hyperexpanded	TRBV19	TGTGCCAGTACCCAATTCGGATCATCGGGCACTGAAGCTTTCTTT	CASTQFGSSGTEAFF
TRBJ1-1	.	large	TRBV27	TGTGCCAGCAGTTTACCTGGGGGGAACACTGAAGCTTTCTTT	CASSLPGGNTEAFF
TRBJ1-5	TRBD1	few	TRBV6-4	TGTGCCAGCATTACAGACAGGGGCAATCAGCCCCAGCATTTT	CASITDRGNQPQHF
TRBJ2-4	.	large	TRBV6-6	TGTGCCAGCAGTTATACCCATTCCCCCGGAATAGCCAAAAACATTCAGTACTTC	CASSYTHSPGIAKNIQYF
TRBJ2-1	.	large	TRBV19	TGTGCCAGTAGTATAGGTGGGTTTAATGAGCAGTTCTTC	CASSIGGFNEQFF
TRBJ2-3	.	large	TRBV27	TGTGCCAGCAGTTTTGAGTTAGAAAGCACAGATACGCAGTATTTT	CASSFELESTDTQYF
TRBJ1-4	TRBD1	.	TRBV4-2	TGTGCCAGCAGCCAAGCGGGACTCCCGGGACAGGAAAAACTGTTTTTT	CASSQAGLPGQEKLFF
TRBJ2-5	TRBD2	few	TRBV27	TGTGCCAGCAGTTTATCGTTCCGGGGGGACCAAGAGACCCAGTACTTC	CASSLSFRGDQETQYF
TRBJ2-1	.	.	TRBV9	TGTGCCAGCAGCGTAGATCCCGGAAATGAGCAGTTCTTC	CASSVDPGNEQFF
TRBJ2-7	TRBD2	large	TRBV3-1	TGTGCCAGCAGCCCCAGCGGGGGGCTAGGCTACGAGCAGTACTTC	CASSPSGGLGYEQYF
TRBJ1-1	TRBD1	few	TRBV7-9	TGTGCCAGCAGCCAGGGGGCAGGGGGACAAACTGAAGCTTTCTTT	CASSQGAGGQTEAFF
TRBJ1-1	TRBD1	.	TRBV5-4	TGTGCCAGCAGCCCGGGACAGGGGATGGGCACTGAAGCTTTCTTT	CASSPGQGMGTEAFF
TRBJ2-1	.	medium-sized	TRBV24-1	TGTGCCACCAGTGACCGGGGGTTCTACAATGAGCAGTTCTTC	CATSDRGFYNEQFF
TRBJ2-4	TRBD1	few	TRBV14	TGTGCCAGCAGCCAAAGGACAGGGGGGGACATTCAGTACTTC	CASSQRTGGDIQYF
TRBJ1-2	.	.	TRBV6-2/TRBV6-3	TGTGCCGCCAAGGGCCCAGCTAACTATGGCTACACCTTC	CAAKGPANYGYTF
TRBJ2-5	.	.	TRBV20-1	TGCAGTGCTAGAGGTAGCGGACAAAAGACGTACCAAGAGACCCAGTACTTC	CSARGSGQKTYQETQYF
TRBJ2-1	TRBD2	large	TRBV7-3	TGTGCCAGCTCCGAGCGGGGGAGCTACAATGAGCAGTTCTTC	CASSERGSYNEQFF
TRBJ1-1	.	few	TRBV7-3	TGTGCCAGCAGCTCAAATCAGGGAAACCAAGCTTTCTTT	CASSSNQGNQAFF
TRBJ2-5	TRBD2	large	TRBV5-4	TGTGCCAGCAGCTCCCTAGCGGGGGGTGACCAAGAGACCCAGTACTTC	CASSSLAGGDQETQYF
TRBJ2-1	.	large	TRBV27	TGTGCCAGCAGTTTCGGCTATGAGCAGTTCTTC	CASSFGYEQFF
TRBJ2-7	.	medium-sized	TRBV3-1	TGTGCCAGCAGCCAAGATCGGTTAGGGGTCAGGATATCCTACGAGCAGTACTTC	CASSQDRLGVRISYEQYF